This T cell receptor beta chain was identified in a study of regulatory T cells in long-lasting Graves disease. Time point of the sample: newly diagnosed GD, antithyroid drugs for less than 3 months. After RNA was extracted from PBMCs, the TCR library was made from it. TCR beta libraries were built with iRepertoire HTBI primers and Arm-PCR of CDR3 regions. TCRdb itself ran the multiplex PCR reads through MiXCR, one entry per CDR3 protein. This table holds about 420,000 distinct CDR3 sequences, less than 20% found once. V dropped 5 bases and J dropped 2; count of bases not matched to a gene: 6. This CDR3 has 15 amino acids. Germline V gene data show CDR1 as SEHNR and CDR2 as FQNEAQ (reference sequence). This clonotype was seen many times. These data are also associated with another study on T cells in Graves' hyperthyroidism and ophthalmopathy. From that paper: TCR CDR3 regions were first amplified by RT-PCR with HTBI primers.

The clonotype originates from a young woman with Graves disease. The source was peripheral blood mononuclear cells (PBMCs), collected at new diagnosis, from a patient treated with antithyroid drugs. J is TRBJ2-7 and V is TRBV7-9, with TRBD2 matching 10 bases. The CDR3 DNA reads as TGTGCCAGCAGCGCAGCGGGAGGGTCTGCCTACGAGCAGTACTTC. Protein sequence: CASSAAGGSAYEQYF.